This T cell receptor beta chain was found in a study of radiation and T cells in renal cell carcinoma. Here immunoSEQ multiplex PCR was the method, and the copy in TCRdb shows in-frame clones only, minus some. Of some 76,000 clones in the sample, about 80% were seen once. V lost 0 bases, J lost 4 bases, and 10 bases lay in between. Germline CDR1 and CDR2: MRHNA and SNTAGT. The CDR3 has 14 residues. Specified time point: blood 2 weeks post-SBRT. The treatment denotes: 15 Gy SBRT to primary tumor, nephrectomy 4 weeks later. The sample was blood, taken from a patient whose treatment included radiotherapy and nephrectomy. This TCR was recovered from a man aged 60-69 years with renal cell carcinoma. The chain joins TRBV6-4 to TRBJ2-7, with D possibly TRBD1 on 5 matching bases. The CDR3 region is CASSDSPGKYEQYF. CDR3 DNA sequence: TGTGCCAGCAGTGACTCTCCAGGGAAATACGAGCAGTACTTC.